Reported below is one TCR beta chain. The antigen remains unidentified. These data come from a study of cytomegalovirus exposure and HLA in healthy donors. Study as a whole: The Caucasian-associated ancestry cluster contained roughly four fifths of the approximately 390 genotyped donors.

It was with 60 Vbeta and 13 Jbeta primers that the PCR ran. Measured with immunoSEQ multiplex PCR; TCRdb has only the in-frame clones, and not every one. In total, the table holds 110,000 to 150,000 clones. Germline CDR1 SQVTM, CDR2 ANQGSEA. The CDR3 covers 14 residues. The trim removed 1 base at V and 6 bases at J, leaving 8 bases unmatched. Findings and caveats of the study: The productive fraction for most TCR beta V segments was about 90% or about 30% in an earlier analysis. The study listed about 150 cytomegalovirus-associated TCR beta chains.

The gene calls are TRBV29-1 and TRBJ1-1, with TRBD1 matching 7 bases. This TCR was recovered from a woman aged 18-35 years in good health and CMV-seronegative. Material for sequencing was PBMCs. As DNA, the CDR3 is TGCAGCGTTGAAGGACAGGGTGCAAACTCTGAAGCTTTCTTT. It translates to CSVEGQGANSEAFF.